The 3 T cell receptor beta chains below come from one sample, sequenced in a study of CD8+ T cells in alopecia areata. As the sequencing template, cDNA was produced by extracting RNA and reverse transcribing it. TCRdb's copy holds only in-frame clones and misses some; the assay was immunoSEQ multiplex PCR. The profile shows about 140,000 clones, around 55% of them singletons. Sequencing was performed on CD4+ T cells sorted from blood. Receptor source: a human donor in good health.

The chain carries TRBV7-9 and TRBJ1-1; TRBD1 matches at 10 bases. Germline V gene sequence: CDR1 SEHNR, CDR2 FQNEAQ (reference sequence). V shed 5 bases and J 0 bases; nucleotides not matched to a gene: 9. The CDR3 sequence is 17 residues long. CDR3 amino acids: CASSAGTGALMNTEAFF. The CDR3 DNA follows: TGTGCCAGCAGCGCCGGGACAGGGGCCTTAATGAACACTGAAGCTTTCTTT. The full variable domain, its missing parts supplied by reference TRBV7-9 and TRBJ1-1, is DTGVSQNPRHKITKRGQNVTFRCDPISEHNRLYWYRQTLGQGPEFLTYFQNEAQLEKSRLLSDRFSAERPKGSFSTLEIQRTEQGDSAMYLCASSAGTGALMNTEAFFGQGTRLTVV.

The J gene is TRBJ1-2, the V gene TRBV30; a possible D gene is TRBD1 (5 bases). The CDR3 extends over 12 amino acids. The germline CDR1 and CDR2 sequences are GTSNPN and SVGIG (reference sequence). V was trimmed by 0 bases and J by 5 bases, leaving 7 bases between them. Written as DNA, the CDR3 is TGTGCCTGGAGTGTAGACAGTTATGGCTACACCTTC. It encodes CAWSVDSYGYTF.

This clone was detected only a few times. V gene TRBV10-3 combines with J gene TRBJ2-5, with D perhaps matching TRBD2 (6 bases). With 5 bases removed from V and 7 bases from J, the gap between germline ends came to 17 bases. CDR1 ENHRY and CDR2 SYGVKD come from the germline V gene. The CDR3 extends over 14 amino acids. The DNA of the CDR3 is TGTGCCATCAGTCTTGGGACTCCGGAGGGGACCCAGTACTTC. Translation gives CAISLGTPEGTQYF.